The T cell receptor (beta chain) under discussion was sequenced for a study of post-analysis software for immune sequencing data. The study, taken as a whole, reports: Controls had lower frequencies than patients of five TRBV segments, which included TRBV5-6, TRBV5-1 and TRBV20-1.

Carried by the TCR beta cDNA libraries were unique molecular identifiers. TCRdb re-called the PCR reads with MiXCR, one entry per CDR3 protein. The sample holds roughly 730,000 distinct CDR3 sequences; 25% to 30% are singletons and the top ten take roughly 0.53%. About this clonotype: Its cognate antigen is unknown.

CDR1 and CDR2 (germline): LNHNV, YYDKDF (reference sequence). Trimming took off 1 base at V and 4 bases at J, with 10 bases between the two ends. The CDR3 is 14 residues long. This sequence joins TRBV15 and TRBJ2-5; D ambiguous. The sample consisted of blood. This receptor was obtained from a girl aged 5-17 years with multiple sclerosis. CDR3 protein: CATSRVATTETQYF. The CDR3 DNA is TGTGCCACCAGCAGAGTGGCGACAACAGAGACCCAGTACTTC.